These 32 T cell receptor beta chains originate from one sample sequenced in a study of blood T cell repertoires in COVID-19. Using immunoSEQ multiplex PCR, the repertoire was profiled, and TCRdb retains in-frame clones only, with some absent. The data hold approximately 460,000 clones, with roughly nine tenths observed a single time. Sequencing input: peripheral blood. These receptors all stem from a man between 18 and 35 years old with COVID-19, enrolled during active disease.

The chain employs TRBV11-2 and TRBJ2-1; 7 nucleotides match TRBD2. After removal of 5 bases from V and 7 bases from J, the junction contained 2 bases not matched to a gene. Per the germline V gene, CDR1 is SGHAT and CDR2 is FQNNGV. CDR3 length equals 12 residues. This chain's CDR3 is CASSGGGNEQFF. Written as DNA, the CDR3 is TGTGCCAGCAGCGGGGGGGGTAATGAGCAGTTCTTC.

The chain links TRBV7-9 to TRBJ2-7; 8 bases are a match to TRBD1. Germline trimming cut 5 bases from V and 5 bases from J; bases unmatched to any gene: 5. This CDR3 contains 13 residues. The germline V gene encodes CDR1 SEHNR and CDR2 FQNEAQ (reference sequence). CDR3 sequence: CASSLQGDHEQYF. CDR3 coding DNA: TGTGCCAGCAGCCTACAGGGGGACCACGAGCAGTACTTC.

The V gene is TRBV7-9, the J gene TRBJ2-1, with TRBD2 as a possible D gene (6 bases). The germline V gene has CDR1 SEHNR and CDR2 FQNEAQ (reference sequence). Trimming took off 5 bases at V and 4 bases at J, with 12 bases between the two ends. CDR3 size: 14 residues. CDR3 nucleotides: TGTGCCAGCAGCCTAGACGGGAGTTACAATGAGCAGTTCTTC. It codes for CASSLDGSYNEQFF.

The V gene is TRBV19, the J gene TRBJ2-6; TRBD1 aligns across 10 bases. The junction had 9 bases not matched to a gene; V was cut back by 4 bases and J by 3 bases. There are 18 residues in the CDR3. CDR1 LNHDA and CDR2 SQIVND come from the germline V gene (reference sequence). The CDR3 is CASSSFNDRGRGANVLTF. CDR3 coding DNA: TGTGCCAGTAGTAGTTTTAACGACAGGGGGCGTGGGGCCAACGTCCTGACTTTC.

With regard to this clone: Different DNA sequences within this sample yield the same CDR3. The chain has TRBV6-5 and TRBJ2-7; 8 nucleotides agree with TRBD1. V was clipped by 6 bases and J by 2 bases; unmatched bases: 6. Germline assignment: CDR1 MNHEY and CDR2 SVGAGI. This CDR3 is built from 14 residues. CDR3 region: CASSQPGQAYEQYF. The CDR3 DNA follows: TGTGCCAGCAGCCAACCGGGACAGGCCTACGAGCAGTACTTC.

V usage is TRBV9 and J usage is TRBJ2-1, with TRBD2 matching 7 bases. The CDR3 is made up of 17 amino acids. V lost 0 bases to trimming and J lost 3 bases; unmatched junction nucleotides: 9. Per the germline V gene, CDR1 is SGDLS and CDR2 is YYNGEE. The DNA of the CDR3 is TGTGCCAGCAGCGTAGAAGGGGCGGGAGCGCTCTACAATGAGCAGTTCTTC. It translates to CASSVEGAGALYNEQFF.

V gene TRBV5-8 combines with J gene TRBJ2-7, with 10 bases that match TRBD1. Germline loops: CDR1 SGHTS, CDR2 YDEGEE. J gave up 3 bases and V 2 bases, and 11 bases lay outside the gene matches. This CDR3 is 17 amino acids long. The CDR3 DNA follows: TGTGCCAGCAGCTTCAGCCTTATGCGGGACAGGGGCTACGAGCAGTACTTC. It translates to CASSFSLMRDRGYEQYF.

The chain uses TRBV3-1 (or the pseudogene TRBV3-2) and TRBJ2-4, with 7 bases aligning to TRBD2. CDR3 length: 14 residues. V was pared by 4 bases and J by 0 bases, with 0 bases of the junction left unmatched. Germline values: CDR1 LGHDT, CDR2 YNNKEL (reference sequence). As DNA, the CDR3 is TGTGCCAGCAGCCTAGCGGGAGCCAAAAACATTCAGTACTTC. Translation gives CASSLAGAKNIQYF.

The rearrangement links TRBV30 to TRBJ2-3; D gene uncertain. The CDR3 covers 18 residues. With 1 base removed from V and 3 bases from J, the gap between germline ends came to 23 bases. From germline, CDR1 is GTSNPN and CDR2 SVGIG (reference sequence). CDR3 DNA: TGTGCCTGGAGTGCTCTAATGGTCAGCGTGAAGGCGACAGATACGCAGTATTTT. It translates to CAWSALMVSVKATDTQYF.

This chain connects TRBV27 to TRBJ2-2; D is undetermined. Germline V gene data show CDR1 as MNHEY and CDR2 as SMNVEV (reference sequence). Trimming pared 3 bases from V and 6 bases from J, leaving 8 bases between. The CDR3 runs to 13 residues. The CDR3 region has the DNA TGTGCCAGCAGTTTCTCCGGGTCCGGGGAGCTGTTTTTT. It specifies CASSFSGSGELFF.

The chain joins TRBV5-1 to TRBJ1-4, with 9 nucleotides matching TRBD1. The CDR3 loop spans 14 amino acids. Germline V lookup: CDR1 SGHRS, CDR2 YFSETQ. V shed 0 bases and J 6 bases; nucleotides not matched to a gene: 0. The DNA of the CDR3 is TGCGCCAGCAGCTTGGGGGACAGGGATGAAAAACTGTTTTTT. Its translation: CASSLGDRDEKLFF.

Points on this clone: Different DNA sequences within this sample yield the same CDR3. V usage is TRBV7-3 and J usage is TRBJ1-1; tentative D call: TRBD1 (5 bases). The length of the CDR3 is 13 residues. Germline V lookup: CDR1 SGHTA, CDR2 FQGTGA. With 2 bases removed from V and 1 base from J, the gap between germline ends came to 5 bases. The CDR3 protein is CASSLQGNTEAFF. In DNA, the CDR3 is TGTGCCAGCAGCTTACAGGGGAACACTGAAGCTTTCTTT.

The chain couples TRBV6-5 to TRBJ2-5, with D possibly TRBD2 on 5 matching bases. V dropped 6 bases and J dropped 2 bases, with 13 bases sitting between them. The CDR3 contains 14 residues. Germline CDR1 reads MNHEY; CDR2 reads SVGAGI. This CDR3 reads CASRGTREQETQYF. The CDR3 bases are TGTGCCAGCAGGGGAACCCGGGAACAAGAGACCCAGTACTTC.

The V and J genes are TRBV6-6 and TRBJ2-1, with D tentatively TRBD1 (5 bases). V lost 2 bases and J lost 2, with 7 bases in between. Germline CDR1 and CDR2: MNHNY and SVGAGI (reference sequence). The CDR3 extends over 14 amino acids. CDR3 amino acids: CASSYADTYNEQFF. CDR3 coding DNA: TGTGCCAGCAGTTACGCGGACACCTACAATGAGCAGTTCTTC.

The V and J genes are TRBV10-3 and TRBJ1-1; possible D gene TRBD1, 5 bases. This CDR3 has 14 amino acids. V lost 6 bases and J lost 8, with 19 bases in between. Germline V gene lookup returns CDR1 ENHRY and CDR2 SYGVKD. CDR3 region: CAISPTVTLNEAFF. As DNA, the CDR3 is TGTGCCATCAGCCCGACAGTAACCCTTAACGAAGCTTTCTTT.

The sample holds one count of this clone. The rearrangement joins TRBV19 to TRBJ1-2; D is ambiguous. Trimming pared 4 bases from V and 3 bases from J, leaving 9 bases between. The CDR3 length is 13 residues. Germline CDR1 reads LNHDA; CDR2 reads SQIVND (reference sequence). The CDR3 loop is CASSNMADYGYTF. The CDR3 DNA sequence: TGTGCCAGTAGTAATATGGCAGACTATGGCTACACCTTC.

The rearrangement joins TRBV18 to TRBJ1-1; D is uncertain. The germline gives CDR1 KGHSH, CDR2 LQKENI. The CDR3 length is 11 residues. Trimming removed 6 bases at V and 5 bases at J, with 7 bases between. The CDR3 here is CASSPLTEAFF. In nucleotides, the CDR3 is TGTGCCAGCTCCCCCCTAACTGAAGCTTTCTTT.

CDR3 residues: CASSEGREATYNEQFF. As DNA, the CDR3 is TGTGCCAGCAGTGAGGGGCGGGAGGCTACCTACAATGAGCAGTTCTTC. V is TRBV6-1 and J is TRBJ2-1; TRBD2 agrees at 8 bases. J was trimmed by 2 bases and V by 3 bases; bases with no gene match: 6. The V gene's germline CDR1 is MNHNS and CDR2 SASEGT. This CDR3 is built from 16 residues.

The chain has TRBV5-5 and TRBJ1-3; 8 bases map to TRBD1. The germline gives CDR1 SGHKS, CDR2 YYEKEE (reference sequence). The CDR3 totals 17 residues. V shed 4 bases, J shed 0 bases, and the junction held 9 bases outside the gene matches. The chain's CDR3 is CASSITGTGISGNTIYF. The CDR3 region has the DNA TGTGCCAGCAGCATTACCGGGACAGGAATCTCTGGAAACACCATATATTTT. Supplemented by reference TRBV5-5 and TRBJ1-3, the full variable domain reads DAGVTQSPTHLIKTRGQQVTLRCSPISGHKSVSWYQQVLGQGPQFIFQYYEKEERGRGNFPDRFSARQFPNYSSELNVNALLLGDSALYLCASSITGTGISGNTIYFGEGSWLTVV.

This rearrangement joins TRBV11-2 to TRBJ1-2, with a tentative D call TRBD1 (6 bases). V was cut by 5 bases and J by 12 bases, with 22 bases left in between. The CDR3 runs to 14 residues. Per the germline V gene, CDR1 is SGHAT and CDR2 is FQNNGV. The CDR3 reads CASSQILTGQRNTF. CDR3 nucleotide sequence: TGTGCCAGCAGCCAGATCCTAACTGGACAGAGAAACACCTTC. Based on the CDR3 plus reference TRBV11-2 and TRBJ1-2, the full variable domain is EAGVAQSPRYKIIEKRQSVAFWCNPISGHATLYWYQQILGQGPKLLIQFQNNGVVDDSQLPKDRFSAERLKGVDSTLKIQPAKLEDSAVYLCASSQILTGQRNTFGSGTRLTVV.

This sequence joins TRBV15 and TRBJ1-5, with D hard to call. Germline CDR1 LNHNV, CDR2 YYDKDF (reference sequence). V gave up 0 bases and J gave up 5 bases, with 5 bases separating them. The CDR3 is made up of 13 amino acids. CDR3 region: CATSRDSDQPQHF. The CDR3 DNA follows: TGTGCCACCAGCAGAGATTCGGATCAGCCCCAGCATTTT.

The chain links TRBV2 to TRBJ1-5, with D possibly being TRBD1 (5 bases). This CDR3 comprises 14 residues. V lost 6 bases and J 4 bases, leaving 13 bases between the germline ends. CDR1 SNHLY and CDR2 FYNNEI come from the germline V gene. CDR3 residues: CASRGGTGNQPQHF. The CDR3 DNA follows: TGTGCCAGCAGGGGGGGAACGGGTAATCAGCCCCAGCATTTT.

The V call is TRBV6-5, the J call TRBJ2-2, with 10 positions matching TRBD1. The V gene end was trimmed by 6 bases and the J gene end by 5 bases; junction bases not matched to a gene: 6. The CDR3 is 15 residues long. Germline CDR1 reads MNHEY; CDR2 reads SVGAGI. In DNA, the CDR3 is TGTGCCAGCAGACCCGACAGGGGGCTTACCGGGGAGCTGTTTTTT. Translated, it gives CASRPDRGLTGELFF.

The chain links TRBV2 to TRBJ1-4, with D unresolved. Deletions cut 6 bases from V and 8 bases from J, with 13 bases between. Germline loops: CDR1 SNHLY, CDR2 FYNNEI. There are 13 residues in the CDR3. DNA of the CDR3: TGTGCCAGCAGCCCCAATTCCGGGGAAAAACTGTTTTTT. It yields the protein CASSPNSGEKLFF.

V gene TRBV10-1 combines with J gene TRBJ1-5; D is unclear. The germline gives CDR1 WNHNN, CDR2 SYGVQD (reference sequence). This CDR3 has 18 residues. V lost 3 bases and J 4 bases, leaving 22 bases between the germline ends. CDR3 protein: CASSESERLGYENQPQHF. CDR3 bases: TGCGCCAGCAGTGAATCGGAAAGACTCGGCTATGAGAATCAGCCCCAGCATTTT.

The chain combines TRBV11-3 with TRBJ2-3; weak D call: TRBD2 (7 bases). The V gene lost 1 base and the J gene lost 7 bases, with 21 bases spanning the gap. Germline V lookup: CDR1 SGHNT, CDR2 YENEEA. The CDR3 has 17 residues. CDR3 nucleotides: TGTGCCAGCAGCTTAGGGGGGGGCAGGTTAAGAATGAATACGCAGTATTTT. This codes for CASSLGGGRLRMNTQYF.

J is TRBJ1-1 and V is TRBV19, with 9 positions matching TRBD1. Germline trimming cut 3 bases from V and 11 bases from J; bases unmatched to any gene: 4. Germline V gene lookup returns CDR1 LNHDA and CDR2 SQIVND (reference sequence). This CDR3 is built from 12 residues. The CDR3, as DNA: TGTGCCAGTAGTATCGGACAGGGGCTGGCTTTCTTT. It codes for CASSIGQGLAFF.

This sequence joins TRBV18 and TRBJ2-2, with D tentatively TRBD1 (5 bases). The CDR3 length is 13 residues. The germline CDR1 and CDR2 sequences are KGHSH and LQKENI. The V end was cut by 2 bases, the J end by 5 bases, with 6 bases between. The CDR3 DNA follows: TGTGCCAGCTCACCAGGACATACCGGGGAGCTGTTTTTT. This codes for CASSPGHTGELFF. The whole variable domain, remainder taken from reference TRBV18 and TRBJ2-2, is NAGVMQNPRHLVRRRGQEARLRCSPMKGHSHVYWYRQLPEEGLKFMVYLQKENIIDESGMPKERFSAEFPKEGPSILRIQQVVRGDSAAYFCASSPGHTGELFFGEGSRLTVL.

The chain carries TRBV6-5 and TRBJ1-1, with TRBD1 as a possible D gene (6 bases). The germline V and J ends were trimmed by 6 bases and 11 bases, with 13 bases remaining between them. From germline, CDR1 is MNHEY and CDR2 SVGAGI. CDR3 length: 11 residues. This CDR3 is CASREGVVAFF. The CDR3 DNA is TGTGCCAGCAGAGAGGGGGTGGTGGCTTTCTTT.

This rearrangement joins TRBV3-1 (or the pseudogene TRBV3-2) to TRBJ2-3, with TRBD1 matching 7 bases. This CDR3 contains 15 residues. From germline, CDR1 is LGHDT and CDR2 YNNKEL (reference sequence). V lost 1 base to trimming and J lost 5 bases; unmatched junction nucleotides: 6. CDR3 loop: CASSQGGGMGDTQYF. The DNA for the CDR3 is TGTGCCAGCAGCCAAGGAGGGGGCATGGGAGATACGCAGTATTTT.

The rearrangement joins TRBV19 to TRBJ2-1; 10 positions match TRBD2. V dropped 1 base and J dropped 5; count of bases not matched to a gene: 11. The CDR3 sequence is 18 residues long. CDR1 is LNHDA, CDR2 SQIVND, per germline (reference sequence). The CDR3 nucleotides are TGTGCCAGTAGTATAGGGACTAGCGGATCAGTACGGGACAATGAGCAGTTCTTC. It encodes CASSIGTSGSVRDNEQFF.

The chain combines TRBV28 with TRBJ1-1; a possible D gene is TRBD1 (6 bases). Trimming cost V 7 bases and J 0 bases, with 15 bases left between them. Germline V gives CDR1 MDHEN, CDR2 SYDVKM. The CDR3 consists of 15 residues. The CDR3 reads CASKPAGAMNTEAFF. The CDR3, as DNA: TGTGCCAGCAAACCTGCAGGGGCAATGAACACTGAAGCTTTCTTT.